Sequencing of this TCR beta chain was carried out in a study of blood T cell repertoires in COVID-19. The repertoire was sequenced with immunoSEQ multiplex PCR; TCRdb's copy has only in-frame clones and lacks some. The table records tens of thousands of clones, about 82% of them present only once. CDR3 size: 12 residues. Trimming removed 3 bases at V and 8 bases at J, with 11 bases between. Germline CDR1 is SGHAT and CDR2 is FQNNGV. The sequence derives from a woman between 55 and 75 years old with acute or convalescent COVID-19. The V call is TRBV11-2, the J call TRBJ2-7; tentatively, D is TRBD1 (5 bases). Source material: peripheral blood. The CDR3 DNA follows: TGTGCCAGCAGCTTGGGGCAGGCTAAGCAGTACGTC. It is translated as CASSLGQAKQYV.